These 30 T cell receptor beta chains came from one sample sequenced in a study of blood T cells in healthy people across ages. PCR was performed a second time for 7 to 11 cycles using a sample-barcoded 5' primer and a J-beta primer mix. TCRdb redid the calling of the 5' RACE reads with MiXCR, one entry per CDR3 protein. This table holds around 1,600,000 distinct CDR3 sequences, 42% found once. The source material was blood. These receptors came from a woman aged 18-29 years in good health.

CDR3 protein: CSATGTEGETQYF. The CDR3 nucleotides are TGCAGTGCTACGGGGACAGAGGGGGAGACCCAGTACTTC. This chain links TRBV20-1 with TRBJ2-5; 7 nucleotides match TRBD1. V gave up 4 bases and J gave up 5 bases; unmatched junction bases: 7. There are 13 residues in the CDR3. Germline V gene sequence: CDR1 DFQATT, CDR2 SNEGSKA (reference sequence).

The chain joins TRBV10-3 to TRBJ2-1, with no clear D. This CDR3 has 15 residues. V lost 3 bases to trimming and J lost 2 bases, with 11 bases between them. Germline V gene lookup returns CDR1 ENHRY and CDR2 SYGVKD. CDR3 sequence: CAISESTGPYNEQFF. The CDR3 DNA reads as TGTGCCATCAGTGAATCGACTGGACCCTACAATGAGCAGTTCTTC.

The chain links TRBV27 to TRBJ1-6; D is uncertain. Germline CDR1 is MNHEY and CDR2 is SMNVEV (reference sequence). The CDR3 loop spans 15 amino acids. V was pared by 4 bases and J by 4 bases, with 11 bases between. The CDR3 DNA follows: TGTGCCAGCAGTTCTGGGCGCGGTTATAATTCACCCCTCCACTTT. Amino acid sequence: CASSSGRGYNSPLHF.

V usage is TRBV27 and J usage is TRBJ2-7; D call uncertain. CDR1 is MNHEY, CDR2 SMNVEV, per germline (reference sequence). The CDR3 has 15 amino acids. The ends were cut back, 6 bases at V and 1 base at J, with 16 bases in the middle. Here the CDR3 reads CASRVGIGRSYEQYF. The CDR3 DNA is TGTGCCAGCAGGGTGGGAATTGGCAGATCCTACGAGCAGTACTTC.

The sample holds a few counts of this clonotype. This rearrangement joins TRBV4-3 to TRBJ2-3, with no clear D. Trimming pared 3 bases from V and 2 bases from J, leaving 12 bases between. The CDR3 sequence is 15 residues long. In germline, CDR1 is LGHNA, CDR2 YSLEER. The CDR3 DNA reads as TGCGCCAGCAGCCACGGATCTTCGAACACAGATACGCAGTATTTT. Translated: CASSHGSSNTDTQYF.

The sample holds one count of this clonotype. The V and J genes are TRBV9 and TRBJ2-3, with D hard to call. Trimming shortened V by 0 bases and J by 5 bases, and 10 bases separated the two germline ends. CDR3 length: 14 amino acids. The V gene's germline CDR1 is SGDLS and CDR2 YYNGEE. This CDR3 reads CASSVVMSGDTQYF. CDR3 bases: TGTGCCAGCAGCGTAGTTATGTCCGGAGATACGCAGTATTTT.

The chain couples TRBV20-1 to TRBJ1-5; 9 bases are shared with TRBD1. V lost 4 bases, J lost 4 bases, and 2 bases stayed unmatched. CDR3 length: 13 residues. From germline, CDR1 is DFQATT and CDR2 SNEGSKA (reference sequence). CDR3 coding DNA: TGCAGTGCTAAACAGGGGGCGAATCAGCCCCAGCATTTT. It encodes CSAKQGANQPQHF.

The chain is built from TRBV5-6 and TRBJ1-1; D unclear. Looked up from germline, CDR1 is SGHDT and CDR2 is YYEEEE. Trimming stripped 4 bases from V and 11 bases from J, with 15 bases between. This CDR3 is built from 12 residues. CDR3 sequence (DNA): TGTGCCAGCAGCCTCGTGGTAGGGTGGGCTTTCTTT. Its protein is CASSLVVGWAFF.

The chain recombines TRBV5-1 with TRBJ2-7; TRBD2 agrees at 12 bases. CDR3 size: 17 residues. J gave up 2 bases and V 0 bases, and 6 bases lay outside the gene matches. Germline V lookup: CDR1 SGHRS, CDR2 YFSETQ. The CDR3 DNA sequence: TGCGCCAGCAGCTTGGGGACTAGCGGGATTTCCCCCTACGAGCAGTACTTC. Its translation: CASSLGTSGISPYEQYF. Filled out from reference TRBV5-1 and TRBJ2-7, the complete variable domain reads KAGVTQTPRYLIKTRGQQVTLSCSPISGHRSVSWYQQTPGQGLQFLFEYFSETQRNKGNFPGRFSGRQFSNSRSEMNVSTLELGDSALYLCASSLGTSGISPYEQYFGPGTRLTVT.

This clonotype has a handful of counts. The J gene is TRBJ1-1, the V gene TRBV20-1; D may be TRBD1 (5 bases). This CDR3 spans 15 amino acids. Trimming cost V 0 bases and J 5 bases, with 16 bases left between them. Germline CDR1 and CDR2: DFQATT and SNEGSKA (reference sequence). This CDR3 is CSARDFGREGTEAFF. As DNA, the CDR3 is TGCAGTGCTAGAGATTTCGGCAGGGAGGGGACTGAAGCTTTCTTT.

The table lists this clonotype with a few counts. This chain uses TRBV29-1 with TRBJ1-1; D remains ambiguous. The CDR3 runs 13 residues. Trimming cost V 6 bases and J 3 bases, with 14 bases left between them. Germline lookup yields CDR1 SQVTM and CDR2 ANQGSEA. The CDR3 sequence is CSVVRMVDTEAFF. CDR3 sequence (DNA): TGCAGCGTCGTCCGGATGGTGGACACTGAAGCTTTCTTT.

This chain joins TRBV5-1 and TRBJ1-1, with D perhaps matching TRBD1 (6 bases). Per germline, CDR1 SGHRS and CDR2 YFSETQ. V lost 4 bases, J lost 4 bases, and 20 bases lay in between. The CDR3 contains 16 residues. The CDR3 region has the DNA TGCGCCAGCAGCCCCCGAGGTGGGGGCGCGGCCACTGAAGCTTTCTTT. Its translation: CASSPRGGGAATEAFF.

The CDR3 DNA is TGTGCCTGGGGCAGGGGCCTTGGGAACGAGCAGTACTTC. Protein: CAWGRGLGNEQYF. V and J are TRBV30 and TRBJ2-7, with D perhaps matching TRBD1 (6 bases). Germline V CDR1 and CDR2: GTSNPN, SVGIG (reference sequence). Trimming took 5 bases from V and 5 from J, leaving 16 bases between them. The CDR3 consists of 13 residues.

The chain has TRBV14 and TRBJ2-7; 7 bases are a match to TRBD2. Germline trimming cut 1 base from V and 3 bases from J; bases unmatched to any gene: 3. This CDR3 comprises 14 residues. Germline lookup yields CDR1 SGHDN and CDR2 FVKESK. The CDR3 nucleotides read TGTGCCAGCAGCCAAGCTAGCGGCCTCTACGAGCAGTACTTC. This gives the protein CASSQASGLYEQYF.

This clonotype was picked up a small number of times. The genes are TRBV10-3 and TRBJ1-6; weak D call: TRBD1 (5 bases). Germline CDR1 reads ENHRY; CDR2 reads SYGVKD. V shed 3 bases and J shed 0 bases, with 6 bases lying between them. CDR3 length: 15 residues. CDR3 sequence (DNA): TGTGCCATCAGTGACACAGGCTCCTATAATTCACCCCTCCACTTT. It yields the protein CAISDTGSYNSPLHF.

V is TRBV20-1 and J is TRBJ2-7; D might be TRBD2 (6 bases). The CDR3 totals 12 residues. The germline V gene encodes CDR1 DFQATT and CDR2 SNEGSKA (reference sequence). Trimming shortened V by 6 bases and J by 3 bases, and 12 bases separated the two germline ends. The CDR3 reads CSALGGLYEQYF. DNA for the CDR3: TGCAGTGCCCTCGGGGGACTCTACGAGCAGTACTTC.

This clonotype was observed a few times. This rearrangement joins TRBV9 to TRBJ1-2, with D unresolved. CDR1 and CDR2 from the germline V gene are SGDLS and YYNGEE. The CDR3 is made up of 11 amino acids. V was clipped by 3 bases and J by 6 bases, with 6 bases between them. CDR3 residues: CASSGMDGYTF. In DNA form, the CDR3 reads TGTGCCAGCAGCGGCATGGATGGCTACACCTTC.

V gene TRBV24-1 combines with J gene TRBJ2-2; no definite D call. The CDR3 is 15 amino acids. V was clipped by 2 bases and J by 0 bases, with 6 bases between them. Germline V lookup: CDR1 KGHDR, CDR2 SFDVKD. The CDR3, as DNA: TGTGCCACCAGTGATTCCGGAACGAACACCGGGGAGCTGTTTTTT. Translation gives CATSDSGTNTGELFF.

This sequence joins TRBV29-1 and TRBJ2-7, with a tentative D call TRBD1 (5 bases). Trimming stripped 6 bases from V and 0 bases from J, with 9 bases between. Germline CDR1 reads SQVTM; CDR2 reads ANQGSEA. The CDR3 is 12 residues long. CDR3 DNA sequence: TGCAGCGTCAGACAGCCCTCCTACGAGCAGTACTTC. It encodes CSVRQPSYEQYF.

In this sample, this clonotype turned up a few times. J is TRBJ2-3 and V is TRBV7-3; D assignment may be TRBD1 or TRBD2 (5 bases each). The CDR3 covers 17 residues. The germline V and J ends were trimmed by 5 bases and 1 base, with 19 bases remaining between them. Looked up from germline, CDR1 is SGHTA and CDR2 is FQGTGA. As DNA, the CDR3 is TGTGCCAGCAGCCCCGTCGAGGGGATCGGTGGCACAGATACGCAGTATTTT. Protein: CASSPVEGIGGTDTQYF.

This clonotype was counted a few times. This chain uses TRBV2 with TRBJ1-1; D is unclear. CDR3 size: 13 residues. V lost 8 bases and J 0 bases, leaving 10 bases between the germline ends. Germline V gene data show CDR1 as SNHLY and CDR2 as FYNNEI. This CDR3 reads CASRPVMNTEAFF. CDR3 coding DNA: TGTGCCAGCCGGCCTGTAATGAACACTGAAGCTTTCTTT.

Only a few counts were recorded for this clonotype. The J gene is TRBJ2-7, the V gene TRBV4-3; no firm D call. V was pared by 0 bases and J by 7 bases, with 10 bases between. The CDR3 spans 13 residues. Germline V lookup: CDR1 LGHNA, CDR2 YSLEER. The CDR3 DNA is TGCGCCAGCAGCCAAGAAGAAGGGCGGGAGCAGTACTTC. It specifies CASSQEEGREQYF.

The rearrangement joins TRBV6-2 or TRBV6-3 to TRBJ1-2, with D possibly matching TRBD1 (5 bases). CDR1 MNHEY and CDR2 SVGEGT come from the germline V gene. There are 14 residues in the CDR3. With 0 bases removed from V and 9 bases from J, the gap between germline ends came to 14 bases. The CDR3 region has the DNA TGTGCCAGCAGTTACTCGAGCCAGGGCGACCGCTACACCTTC. This translates into CASSYSSQGDRYTF.

The genes are TRBV28 and TRBJ1-3; TRBD1 might be the D (5 bases). Germline V lookup: CDR1 MDHEN, CDR2 SYDVKM. V was cut by 6 bases and J by 1 base, with 16 bases left in between. This CDR3 comprises 16 residues. The CDR3 nucleotides read TGTGCCAGCAGGGGGTGGAGGGGCTCTTCTGGAAACACCATATATTTT. Translation: CASRGWRGSSGNTIYF. Complete variable domain (other parts from reference TRBV28 and TRBJ1-3): DVKVTQSSRYLVKRTGEKVFLECVQDMDHENMFWYRQDPGLGLRLIYFSYDVKMKEKGDIPEGYSVSREKKERFSLILESASTNQTSMYLCASRGWRGSSGNTIYFGEGSWLTVV.

The V and J genes are TRBV6-5 and TRBJ1-6; D is perhaps TRBD1 (6 bases). Germline V gives CDR1 MNHEY, CDR2 SVGAGI. Trimming shortened V by 5 bases and J by 9 bases, and 14 bases separated the two germline ends. CDR3 length: 14 residues. The CDR3, as DNA: TGTGCCAGCAGTGCGCCGGGGGCTGGTTCACCCCTCCACTTT. Translation: CASSAPGAGSPLHF.

Concerning this clonotype itself: The germline gene is not matched at one end of the junction; a read error may be the cause. This chain links TRBV7-2 with TRBJ1-2, with TRBD1 identical over 9 bases. The CDR3 has 16 amino acids. CDR1 is SGHTA, CDR2 FQGNSA, per germline. CDR3 loop: CASSLGGQGVAYDYTF. The CDR3 DNA is TGTGCCAGCAGCTTAGGGGGACAGGGTGTCGCCTATGACTACACCTTC.

The chain uses TRBV6-5 and TRBJ2-7; 9 bases align to TRBD2. The trim removed 6 bases at V and 6 bases at J, leaving 15 bases unmatched. CDR3 length equals 16 residues. The germline V gene has CDR1 MNHEY and CDR2 SVGAGI. The CDR3 DNA sequence: TGTGCCAGCAGCGTACGGGGGTTTGCGGGAGGGCTCGAGCAGTACTTC. Protein product: CASSVRGFAGGLEQYF.

This clonotype was picked up many times. Written as DNA, the CDR3 is TGTGCCAGCAGTGAGGGTGGAATTAACTATGGCTACACCTTC. Its translation is CASSEGGINYGYTF. The V call is TRBV25-1, the J call TRBJ1-2; D remains ambiguous. CDR3 length: 14 residues. Trimming stripped 3 bases from V and 1 base from J, with 9 bases between. Per germline, CDR1 MGHDK and CDR2 SYGVNS.

Note on this clonotype: Mismatch with germline at one junction end may stem from a read error. V is TRBV11-2 and J is TRBJ2-7; 9 nucleotides agree with TRBD1. The CDR3 has 15 amino acids. Germline values: CDR1 SGHAT, CDR2 FQNNGV. The CDR3 nucleotides read TGTGCCGGCAGCCCAACCCGGGACAGGGTATGGGAGCAGTACTTC. Encoded protein: CAGSPTRDRVWEQYF.

As concerns this clonotype: Its ends do not fully match the called genes, so a read error is possible. V and J are TRBV7-2 and TRBJ2-1; D unresolved. Germline CDR1 SGHTA, CDR2 FQGNSA. CDR3 length: 16 amino acids. The CDR3 DNA reads as TGTGTCAGCAGCTTAAGCAGCACCCGCTCCTACAATGAGCAGTTCTTC. Encoded protein: CVSSLSSTRSYNEQFF.